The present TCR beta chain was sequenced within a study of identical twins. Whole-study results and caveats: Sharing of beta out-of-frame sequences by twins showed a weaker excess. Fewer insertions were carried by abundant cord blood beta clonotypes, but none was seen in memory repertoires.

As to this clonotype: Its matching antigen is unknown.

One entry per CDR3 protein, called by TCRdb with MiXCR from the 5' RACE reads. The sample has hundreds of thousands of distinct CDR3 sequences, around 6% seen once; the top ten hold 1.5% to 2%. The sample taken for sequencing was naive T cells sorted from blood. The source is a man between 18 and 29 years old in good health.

The CDR3 is CASSSVDGDFYEQYF. Written as DNA, the CDR3 is TGTGCCAGTAGTAGTGTGGACGGAGATTTTTACGAGCAGTACTTC. The chain uses TRBV19 and TRBJ2-7; no clear D. Germline V gene lookup returns CDR1 LNHDA and CDR2 SQIVND (reference sequence). The length of the CDR3 is 15 residues. V lost 4 bases and J 4 bases, leaving 17 bases between the germline ends.